This T cell receptor (beta chain) was obtained from a study of OX40 agonist ivuxolimab in advanced cancers. Data came from immunoSEQ multiplex PCR; TCRdb stores just in-frame clones and leaves some out. The repertoire consists of 55,000 to 80,000 clones, with just under 85% occurring once and the leading ten covering approximately 9.8%. This clone was found once. The germline V gene has CDR1 SEHNR and CDR2 FQNEAQ (reference sequence). With 2 bases removed from V and 5 bases from J, the gap between germline ends came to 9 bases. CDR3 length: 13 amino acids. The origin of this receptor is an adult with an advanced solid tumor such as melanoma, head and neck, liver or kidney cancer. The chain carries TRBV7-9 and TRBJ1-2; D possibly corresponds to TRBD1 (6 bases). The sequences come from CD4+ or CD8+ T cells sorted from blood, collected in a trial of the OX40 agonist ivuxolimab. The CDR3 here is CASSLRGNYGYTF. The CDR3 DNA follows: TGTGCCAGCAGCTTAAGGGGGAATTATGGCTACACCTTC.